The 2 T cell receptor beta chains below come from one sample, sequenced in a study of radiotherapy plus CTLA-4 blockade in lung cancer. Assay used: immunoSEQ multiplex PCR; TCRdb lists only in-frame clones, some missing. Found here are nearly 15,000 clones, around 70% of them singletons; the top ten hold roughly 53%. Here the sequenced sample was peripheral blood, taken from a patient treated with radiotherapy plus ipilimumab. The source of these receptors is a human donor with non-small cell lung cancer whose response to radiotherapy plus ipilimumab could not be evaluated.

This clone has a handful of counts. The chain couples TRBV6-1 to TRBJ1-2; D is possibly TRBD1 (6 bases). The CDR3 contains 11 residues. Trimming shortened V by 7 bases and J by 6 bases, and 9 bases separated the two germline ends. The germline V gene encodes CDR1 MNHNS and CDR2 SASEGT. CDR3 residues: CASTGGDGYTF. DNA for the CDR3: TGTGCCAGCACGGGGGGCGATGGCTACACCTTC.

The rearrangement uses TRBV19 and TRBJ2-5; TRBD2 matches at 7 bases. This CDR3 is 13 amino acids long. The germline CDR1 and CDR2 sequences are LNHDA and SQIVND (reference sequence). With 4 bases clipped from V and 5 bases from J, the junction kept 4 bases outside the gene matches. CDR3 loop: CASSRASGETQYF. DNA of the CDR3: TGTGCCAGTAGTAGGGCTAGCGGCGAGACCCAGTACTTC.